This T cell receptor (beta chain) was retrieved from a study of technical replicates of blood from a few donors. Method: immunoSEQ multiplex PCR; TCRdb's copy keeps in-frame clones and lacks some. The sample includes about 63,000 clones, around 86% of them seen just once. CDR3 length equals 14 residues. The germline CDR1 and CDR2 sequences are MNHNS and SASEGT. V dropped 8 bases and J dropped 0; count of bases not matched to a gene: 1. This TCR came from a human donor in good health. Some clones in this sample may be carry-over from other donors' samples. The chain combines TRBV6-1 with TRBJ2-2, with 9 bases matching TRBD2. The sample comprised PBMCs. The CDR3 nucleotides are TGTGCCAGCGCTAGCGGGACGAACACCGGGGAGCTGTTTTTT. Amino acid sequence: CASASGTNTGELFF.